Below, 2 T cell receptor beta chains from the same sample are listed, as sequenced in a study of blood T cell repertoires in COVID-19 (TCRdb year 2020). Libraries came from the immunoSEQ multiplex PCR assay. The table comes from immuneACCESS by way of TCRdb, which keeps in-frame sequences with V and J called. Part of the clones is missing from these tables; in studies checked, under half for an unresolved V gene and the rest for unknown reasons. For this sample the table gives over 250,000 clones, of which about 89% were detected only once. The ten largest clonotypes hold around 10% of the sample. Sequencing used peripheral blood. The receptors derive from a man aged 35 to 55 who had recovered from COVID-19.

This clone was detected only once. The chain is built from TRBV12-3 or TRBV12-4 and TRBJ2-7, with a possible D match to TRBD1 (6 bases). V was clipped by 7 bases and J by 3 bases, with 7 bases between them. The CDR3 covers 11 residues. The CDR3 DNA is TGTGCCAGCAAAGGGGGCTACGAGCAGTACTTC. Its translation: CASKGGYEQYF.

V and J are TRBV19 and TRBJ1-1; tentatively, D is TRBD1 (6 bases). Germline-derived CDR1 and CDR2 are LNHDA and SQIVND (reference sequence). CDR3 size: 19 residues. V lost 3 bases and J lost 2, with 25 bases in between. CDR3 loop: CASSIRVRQEQGPNTEAFF. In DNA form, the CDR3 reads TGTGCCAGTAGTATCAGGGTCAGACAAGAACAGGGACCTAACACTGAAGCTTTCTTT.